A single sample gave rise to the 14 T cell receptor beta chains below, sequenced in a study of patients and donors after allogeneic stem cell transplantation. TCRdb fed the RT-PCR reads into MiXCR, producing one record per CDR3 protein. The sample holds some 960,000 distinct CDR3 sequences, roughly 17% seen once. Source material: blood, either unsorted or a sorted T cell fraction (not recorded which). These receptors all come from a human donor who was either an allogeneic HSCT recipient or a stem cell or donor lymphocyte infusion donor (not recorded which). It is not recorded whose cells these are; they may come from a transplant donor.

The chain has TRBV11-2 and TRBJ1-2; unclear D gene. CDR3 length: 15 residues. Trimming took off 4 bases at V and 6 bases at J, with 18 bases between the two ends. Germline-derived CDR1 and CDR2 are SGHAT and FQNNGV. The CDR3 loop is CASSSSARGFDGYTF. The DNA of the CDR3 is TGTGCCAGCAGCTCGAGTGCCCGAGGATTCGATGGCTACACCTTC. Filled out from reference TRBV11-2 and TRBJ1-2, the complete variable domain reads EAGVAQSPRYKIIEKRQSVAFWCNPISGHATLYWYQQILGQGPKLLIQFQNNGVVDDSQLPKDRFSAERLKGVDSTLKIQPAKLEDSAVYLCASSSSARGFDGYTFGSGTRLTVV.

This clonotype was recorded a few times. The V call is TRBV20-1, the J call TRBJ1-2; D gene uncertain. CDR3 length: 12 amino acids. Germline lookup yields CDR1 DFQATT and CDR2 SNEGSKA (reference sequence). V gave up 0 bases and J gave up 6 bases, with 8 bases separating them. The chain's CDR3 is CSARDLADGYTF. The CDR3 DNA reads as TGCAGTGCTAGAGATCTTGCCGATGGCTACACCTTC.

This clonotype showed up just a few times. This chain uses TRBV6-2 or TRBV6-3 with TRBJ2-1; 8 nucleotides agree with TRBD2. V was clipped by 0 bases and J by 6 bases; unmatched bases: 7. Germline-derived CDR1 and CDR2 are MNHEY and SVGEGT. CDR3 length equals 16 residues. This CDR3 is CASSYSRGLVGNEQFF. The CDR3, as DNA: TGTGCCAGCAGTTACTCGAGGGGACTAGTAGGCAATGAGCAGTTCTTC.

This rearrangement joins TRBV27 to TRBJ2-7, with D maybe TRBD1 (6 bases). V lost 5 bases and J 7 bases, leaving 21 bases between the germline ends. The CDR3 extends over 15 amino acids. Germline V gene sequence: CDR1 MNHEY, CDR2 SMNVEV (reference sequence). CDR3 loop: CASSTTGTSMWEQYF. The CDR3 DNA is TGTGCCAGCAGTACTACCGGGACAAGCATGTGGGAGCAGTACTTC.

The J gene is TRBJ2-5, the V gene TRBV5-1; TRBD2 is a possible D gene (5 bases). Trimming took off 4 bases at V and 5 bases at J, with 15 bases between the two ends. CDR1 is SGHRS, CDR2 YFSETQ, per germline. The CDR3 extends over 14 amino acids. This chain's CDR3 is CASSALVGEETQYF. CDR3 DNA sequence: TGCGCCAGCAGCGCCCTGGTTGGGGAGGAGACCCAGTACTTC. Together with reference TRBV5-1 and TRBJ2-5, the CDR3 gives the full variable domain: KAGVTQTPRYLIKTRGQQVTLSCSPISGHRSVSWYQQTPGQGLQFLFEYFSETQRNKGNFPGRFSGRQFSNSRSEMNVSTLELGDSALYLCASSALVGEETQYFGPGTRLLVL.

This clonotype has just a few counts. V and J are TRBV7-8 and TRBJ2-1; D possibly matches TRBD1 or TRBD2 (6 bases each). V was trimmed by 3 bases and J by 6 bases, leaving 18 bases between them. The CDR3 has 16 amino acids. Germline V gives CDR1 SGHVS, CDR2 FQNEAQ. CDR3 DNA: TGTGCCAGCAGCTTGATAAGGGGGGCAGCGATCAATGAGCAGTTCTTC. This encodes CASSLIRGAAINEQFF.

This clonotype was counted a few times. This chain joins TRBV6-2 or TRBV6-3 and TRBJ1-2; 9 bases line up with TRBD1. The CDR3 extends over 18 amino acids. V lost 6 bases to trimming and J lost 2 bases; unmatched junction nucleotides: 16. Germline V lookup: CDR1 MNHEY, CDR2 SVGEGT. The CDR3 sequence: CASSERSGTGYLNYGYTF. Here the CDR3 DNA reads TGTGCCAGCAGCGAGAGATCCGGGACAGGGTATTTGAACTATGGCTACACCTTC.

This clonotype came up a few times. J is TRBJ2-7 and V is TRBV5-1; possible D gene TRBD1, 6 bases. The CDR3 has 13 residues. The germline CDR1 and CDR2 sequences are SGHRS and YFSETQ. The V gene lost 4 bases and the J gene lost 5 bases, with 13 bases spanning the gap. CDR3 sequence: CASSHTGPHEQYF. In DNA form, the CDR3 reads TGCGCCAGCAGCCACACAGGGCCCCACGAGCAGTACTTC. Combining the CDR3 with reference TRBV5-1 and TRBJ2-7 gives the whole variable domain KAGVTQTPRYLIKTRGQQVTLSCSPISGHRSVSWYQQTPGQGLQFLFEYFSETQRNKGNFPGRFSGRQFSNSRSEMNVSTLELGDSALYLCASSHTGPHEQYFGPGTRLTVT.

The rearrangement links TRBV25-1 to TRBJ1-1; D call uncertain. The V end lost 6 bases, the J end lost 8 bases, and 13 bases lay between the germline ends. The CDR3 covers 12 residues. Germline values: CDR1 MGHDK, CDR2 SYGVNS. The CDR3 bases are TGTGCCAGCAGCGTGAAGGGTTCAGAAGCTTTCTTT. Translation gives CASSVKGSEAFF.

The chain uses TRBV7-9 and TRBJ2-1; 8 positions agree with TRBD2. V lost 3 bases, J lost 4 bases, and 5 bases stayed unmatched. This CDR3 has 15 residues. Germline assignment: CDR1 SEHNR and CDR2 FQNEAQ (reference sequence). This CDR3 is CASSFFSGEYNEQFF. DNA of the CDR3: TGTGCCAGCAGCTTTTTTAGCGGGGAATACAATGAGCAGTTCTTC.

The chain combines TRBV2 with TRBJ2-2; D might be TRBD2 (6 bases). This CDR3 has 15 amino acids. Germline loops: CDR1 SNHLY, CDR2 FYNNEI. V lost 1 base and J lost 4, with 10 bases in between. The chain's CDR3 is CASSEVGTPTGELFF. As DNA, the CDR3 is TGTGCCAGCAGTGAAGTAGGGACTCCCACCGGGGAGCTGTTTTTT.

In this sample, this clonotype turned up many times. The chain joins TRBV20-1 to TRBJ2-1; 9 bases fit TRBD2. V trimming: 5 bases; J trimming: 4 bases; junction bases outside the gene matches: 12. The CDR3 totals 16 residues. CDR1 DFQATT and CDR2 SNEGSKA come from the germline V gene (reference sequence). CDR3: CSAHLSGSVAYNEQFF. The CDR3 DNA sequence: TGCAGTGCTCACCTTAGCGGGAGTGTCGCGTACAATGAGCAGTTCTTC.

This clonotype has more than one count but fewer than ten. The CDR3 coding sequence is TGTGCCAGCAGTTTAGGGTGGGCTAATGAAAAACTGTTTTTT. Protein product: CASSLGWANEKLFF. The rearrangement uses TRBV12-3 or TRBV12-4 and TRBJ1-4, with D unresolved. Trimming took 1 base from V and 3 from J, leaving 6 bases between them. CDR3 length equals 14 residues.

The CDR3 DNA follows: TGTGCCAGCAGCTGGGACACCTCGAACACTGAAGCTTTCTTT. Its translation: CASSWDTSNTEAFF. J is TRBJ1-1 and V is TRBV7-9, with a weak D call TRBD1 (6 bases). V shed 4 bases and J shed 1 base, with 10 bases lying between them. Germline loops: CDR1 SEHNR, CDR2 FQNEAQ (reference sequence). This CDR3 is 14 amino acids long.